This entry lists 24 T cell receptor beta chains sequenced from one sample in a study of blood T cell repertoires in COVID-19. TCRdb's table, derived via immunoSEQ multiplex PCR, lists solely in-frame clones and lacks some. The repertoire holds some 180,000 clones, with approximately 82% as singletons. The material sequenced was PBMCs or T cells enriched from blood (not recorded which). The receptors were sampled from a woman aged 55-69 years with acute COVID-19.

The CDR3 region is CASSAQLAGEQYV. As DNA, the CDR3 is TGTGCCAGCAGTGCCCAACTAGCGGGGGAGCAGTACGTC. V is TRBV2 and J is TRBJ2-7, with 10 nucleotides matching TRBD2. Germline assignment: CDR1 SNHLY and CDR2 FYNNEI. The CDR3 consists of 13 residues. V was clipped by 4 bases and J by 7 bases; unmatched bases: 4.

The chain joins TRBV30 to TRBJ1-5; D is possibly TRBD1 (5 bases). Germline CDR1 reads GTSNPN; CDR2 reads SVGIG (reference sequence). The CDR3 covers 13 residues. Trimming stripped 5 bases from V and 0 bases from J, with 8 bases between. CDR3 region: CAWGQNSNQPQHF. In DNA, the CDR3 is TGTGCCTGGGGACAAAATAGCAATCAGCCCCAGCATTTT.

The chain uses TRBV19 and TRBJ1-6; 10 positions match TRBD1. Looked up from germline, CDR1 is LNHDA and CDR2 is SQIVND (reference sequence). With 7 bases clipped from V and 9 bases from J, the junction kept 6 bases outside the gene matches. CDR3 length: 14 residues. The CDR3 reads CASKMGQGTSPLHF. The CDR3 DNA sequence: TGTGCCAGTAAGATGGGACAGGGGACTTCACCCCTCCACTTT.

A remark on this clone: Sequence at one end of the junction differs from germline and may be a read error. The chain recombines TRBV6-5 with TRBJ2-3; perhaps TRBD1 as D (6 bases). The V gene's germline CDR1 is MNHEY and CDR2 SVGAGI. The CDR3 runs 11 residues. The CDR3 protein is CASSYRQAHYF. In nucleotides, the CDR3 is TGTGCCAGCAGTTACCGACAGGCGCATTATTTT.

The chain joins TRBV6-2 or TRBV6-3 to TRBJ2-7; 8 bases line up with TRBD2. This CDR3 has 17 amino acids. CDR1 and CDR2 (germline): MNHEY, SVGEGT. V shed 2 bases and J 2 bases; nucleotides not matched to a gene: 11. The CDR3 here is CASSYPSKLAAAYEQYF. The CDR3 nucleotides read TGTGCCAGCAGTTACCCCTCTAAACTAGCGGCAGCCTACGAGCAGTACTTC.

In this sample, this clone turned up once. The chain carries TRBV18 and TRBJ1-4, with D possibly being TRBD1 (5 bases). Trimming left V 6 bases short and J 10 bases short, with 24 bases between. The CDR3 has 16 amino acids. The germline V gene has CDR1 KGHSH and CDR2 LQKENI. In nucleotides, the CDR3 is TGTGCCAGCTCGCAAAGTATCCGGGACTCTGGAGGAAAACTGTTTTTT. Translation gives CASSQSIRDSGGKLFF. The full variable domain, in which reference TRBV18 and TRBJ1-4 provide the parts outside the CDR3, is NAGVMQNPRHLVRRRGQEARLRCSPMKGHSHVYWYRQLPEEGLKFMVYLQKENIIDESGMPKERFSAEFPKEGPSILRIQQVVRGDSAAYFCASSQSIRDSGGKLFFGSGTQLSVL.

V and J are TRBV28 and TRBJ1-6, with D possibly TRBD1 on 6 matching bases. CDR1 and CDR2 (germline): MDHEN, SYDVKM. The CDR3 runs 17 residues. V was shortened by 4 bases and J by 5 bases, with 18 bases between the two germline ends. CDR3 sequence reads: CASSSPGGFGNNSPLHF. The DNA of the CDR3 is TGTGCCAGCAGTTCCCCGGGGGGCTTTGGGAATAATTCACCCCTCCACTTT.

The rearrangement links TRBV24-1 to TRBJ2-1; D might be TRBD1 (5 bases). The CDR3 consists of 18 residues. CDR1 is KGHDR and CDR2 is SFDVKD in the germline V gene. Trimming shortened V by 3 bases and J by 3 bases, and 20 bases separated the two germline ends. This CDR3 reads CATSDTGGQGGYYNEQFF. CDR3 coding DNA: TGTGCCACCAGTGATACTGGCGGCCAGGGCGGCTACTACAATGAGCAGTTCTTC.

This chain joins TRBV11-2 and TRBJ1-4, with a tentative D call TRBD1 (6 bases). The germline CDR1 and CDR2 sequences are SGHAT and FQNNGV. There are 17 residues in the CDR3. Trimming removed 1 base from V and 5 bases from J, with 17 bases in between. The CDR3 sequence is CASSLVGSDSSNEKLFF. CDR3 sequence (DNA): TGTGCCAGCAGCTTAGTCGGATCGGACAGTTCAAATGAAAAACTGTTTTTT.

The V and J genes are TRBV15 and TRBJ1-2, with a possible D match to TRBD1 (5 bases). V was clipped by 0 bases and J by 7 bases, with 18 bases between them. The length of the CDR3 is 16 residues. Per germline, CDR1 LNHNV and CDR2 YYDKDF (reference sequence). For the CDR3, the DNA is TGTGCCACCAGCAGAGATTACGGGGGAACGGAAATTGGCTACACCTTC. Its translation: CATSRDYGGTEIGYTF.

This clone was seen only a few times. The rearrangement links TRBV4-3 to TRBJ1-2; 7 nucleotides match TRBD1. Unmatched junction bases numbered 7, after V lost 1 base and J lost 8 bases. Germline-derived CDR1 and CDR2 are LGHNA and YSLEER. The CDR3 is made up of 14 amino acids. CDR3 amino acids: CASSQVNRGFGYTF. The CDR3 nucleotides are TGCGCCAGCAGCCAAGTGAACAGGGGTTTCGGCTACACCTTC.

This clone was observed a few times. The rearrangement joins TRBV30 to TRBJ2-1; 9 bases line up with TRBD1. The CDR3 has 16 amino acids. CDR1 is GTSNPN and CDR2 is SVGIG in the germline V gene (reference sequence). The V and J ends lost 1 base and 3 bases, in that order; junction bases with no gene match: 7. DNA of the CDR3: TGTGCCTGGAGTGCCCGGACAGGGGCTTTCTACAATGAGCAGTTCTTC. This gives the protein CAWSARTGAFYNEQFF.

This clone showed up just a few times. The V call is TRBV7-9, the J call TRBJ2-7, with D tentatively TRBD1 (6 bases). V lost 3 bases and J lost 1, with 7 bases in between. The CDR3 has 13 amino acids. Germline lookup yields CDR1 SEHNR and CDR2 FQNEAQ (reference sequence). For the CDR3, the DNA is TGTGCCAGCAGCTTTGGACAGTCCTACGAGCAGTACGTC. Translated, it gives CASSFGQSYEQYV.

The chain links TRBV24-1 to TRBJ1-2; 8 positions agree with TRBD1. The CDR3 is 15 amino acids. Germline CDR1 KGHDR, CDR2 SFDVKD. V lost 4 bases, J lost 3 bases, and 6 bases stayed unmatched. CDR3 coding DNA: TGTGCCACCAGTGACCCGGGACAGGAGTACTATGGCTACACCTTC. Amino acids: CATSDPGQEYYGYTF.

The genes are TRBV7-8 and TRBJ1-5, with D maybe TRBD1 (5 bases). V was clipped by 5 bases and J by 4 bases, with 15 bases between them. CDR1 is SGHVS, CDR2 FQNEAQ, per germline. The CDR3 runs to 15 residues. The CDR3 here is CASSPGIGENQPQHF. CDR3 coding DNA: TGTGCCAGCAGCCCAGGGATAGGGGAAAATCAGCCCCAGCATTTT.

The chain employs TRBV4-1 and TRBJ2-1, with 9 nucleotides matching TRBD2. Germline trimming cut 3 bases from V and 10 bases from J; bases unmatched to any gene: 13. The CDR3 spans 16 residues. Germline loops: CDR1 MGHRA, CDR2 YSYEKL. CDR3 sequence: CASSQLPGLALQEQFF. The CDR3 bases are TGCGCCAGCAGCCAGTTACCGGGACTAGCTCTTCAGGAGCAGTTCTTC.

The chain employs TRBV11-2 and TRBJ1-1; the match to TRBD1 covers 8 bases. This CDR3 is built from 13 residues. The ends lost 6 bases at V and 7 bases at J; junction bases unmatched: 7. Germline values: CDR1 SGHAT, CDR2 FQNNGV. CDR3 DNA sequence: TGTGCCAGCAGTTATCAGGGGGCCGGTGAAGCTTTCTTT. Protein sequence: CASSYQGAGEAFF. The full variable domain, completed using reference TRBV11-2 and TRBJ1-1, is EAGVAQSPRYKIIEKRQSVAFWCNPISGHATLYWYQQILGQGPKLLIQFQNNGVVDDSQLPKDRFSAERLKGVDSTLKIQPAKLEDSAVYLCASSYQGAGEAFFGQGTRLTVV.

Remarks on this clone: One junction end does not reproduce the germline sequence, and a read error may be involved. This sequence joins TRBV3-1 (or the pseudogene TRBV3-2) and TRBJ1-2, with 8 positions matching TRBD1. This CDR3 is 15 amino acids long. Looked up from germline, CDR1 is LGHDT and CDR2 is YNNKEL (reference sequence). The CDR3 loop is CASSQDRVGQGPGAF. The CDR3 bases are TGTGCCAGCAGCCAAGACAGGGTCGGACAGGGCCCTGGGGCCTTC.

The chain joins TRBV6-2 or TRBV6-3 to TRBJ1-1; 7 bases are a match to TRBD1. The J segment lost 6 bases and the V segment lost 5 bases, leaving 18 bases of the junction unmatched. This CDR3 is built from 17 residues. The germline gives CDR1 MNHEY, CDR2 SVGEGT. Written as DNA, the CDR3 is TGTGCCAGCAGTCATAAGGAGCCGGACAGGCTCCTGGCTGAAGCTTTCTTT. Protein sequence: CASSHKEPDRLLAEAFF.

J is TRBJ1-5 and V is TRBV28; 7 bases map to TRBD1. Trimming took 7 bases from V and 6 from J; bases not matched to a gene: 15. CDR3 length: 16 amino acids. Germline CDR1 and CDR2: MDHEN and SYDVKM. The CDR3 protein is CASIVSGDRVPQPQHF. The CDR3 DNA sequence: TGTGCCAGCATCGTAAGCGGCGACAGGGTTCCTCAGCCCCAGCATTTT.

The chain carries TRBV4-3 and TRBJ2-6, with a tentative D call TRBD1 (5 bases). V was cut by 11 bases and J by 0 bases, with 8 bases left in between. CDR1 LGHNA and CDR2 YSLEER come from the germline V gene. The CDR3 is made up of 13 amino acids. CDR3 region: CASQGSGANVLTF. As DNA, the CDR3 is TGCGCCTCCCAGGGCTCTGGGGCCAACGTCCTGACTTTC.

V and J are TRBV7-6 and TRBJ1-1, with 9 bases aligning to TRBD1. CDR3 length equals 13 residues. Germline loops: CDR1 SGHVS, CDR2 FNYEAQ. V was clipped by 8 bases and J by 8 bases; unmatched bases: 9. The CDR3 here is CASGGGQGREAFF. In DNA form, the CDR3 reads TGTGCCAGCGGTGGGGGACAGGGAAGGGAAGCTTTCTTT.

The rearrangement joins TRBV7-2 to TRBJ2-3, with 7 bases that match TRBD2. In germline, CDR1 is SGHTA, CDR2 FQGNSA. CDR3 length: 15 amino acids. V trimming: 8 bases; J trimming: 0 bases; junction bases outside the gene matches: 8. The CDR3 bases are TGTGCCAGCCCTCCCCCCGGGGGGAGCACAGATACGCAGTATTTT. Its protein is CASPPPGGSTDTQYF.

The rearrangement links TRBV19 to TRBJ2-3, with 9 bases identical to TRBD1. Germline values: CDR1 LNHDA, CDR2 SQIVND (reference sequence). This CDR3 is built from 15 residues. The ends lost 9 bases at V and 4 bases at J; junction bases unmatched: 11. The CDR3 sequence is CASHDTGTGSDTQYF. The CDR3 region has the DNA TGTGCCAGCCATGATACCGGGACAGGGTCAGATACGCAGTATTTT.